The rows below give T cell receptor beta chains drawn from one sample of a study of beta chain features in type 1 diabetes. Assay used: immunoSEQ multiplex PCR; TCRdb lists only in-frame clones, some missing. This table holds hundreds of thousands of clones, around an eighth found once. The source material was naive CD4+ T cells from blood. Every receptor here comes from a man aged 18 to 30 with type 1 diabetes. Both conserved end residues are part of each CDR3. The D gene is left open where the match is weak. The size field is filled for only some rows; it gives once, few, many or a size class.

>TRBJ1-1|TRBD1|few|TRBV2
TGTGCCAGCAGTGGGACAGGGGGCCGAACTGAAGCTTTCTTT
CASSGTGGRTEAFF
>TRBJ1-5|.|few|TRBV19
TGTGCCAGTACCACGGACAGTGGGGGAAGGCATTTT
CASTTDSGGRHF
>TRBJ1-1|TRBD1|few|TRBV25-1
TGTGCCAGCAGTGAAGTTTCCCAGGGGGAAGGGGGGGCTTTCTTT
CASSEVSQGEGGAFF
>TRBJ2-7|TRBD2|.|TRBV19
TGTGCCAGTAGTGCGGCCTGGACTAGCGGGGGGTTCGAGCAGTACTTC
CASSAAWTSGGFEQYF
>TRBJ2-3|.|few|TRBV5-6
TGTGCCAGCAGCTTTTCTTATCTGTCCGGCACAGATACGCAGTATTTT
CASSFSYLSGTDTQYF
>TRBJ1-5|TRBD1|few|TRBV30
TGTGCCTGGAGTGTAAGGGGACAGGGCCCCAATCAGCCCCAGCATTTT
CAWSVRGQGPNQPQHF
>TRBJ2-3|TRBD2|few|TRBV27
TGTGCCAGCAGTCTCACAGCGGGGACGAGCACAGATACGCAGTATTTT
CASSLTAGTSTDTQYF
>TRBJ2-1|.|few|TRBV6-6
TGTGCCAGCAGTTACGAGTACAATGAGCAGTTCTTC
CASSYEYNEQFF
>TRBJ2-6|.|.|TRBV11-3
TGTGCCAGCAGCTTGAGGGGAAGCGGGGCCAACGTCCTGACTTTC
CASSLRGSGANVLTF
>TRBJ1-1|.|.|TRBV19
TGTGCCAGTAGTAGACAGGCGCTGGTGAACACTGAAGCTTTCTTT
CASSRQALVNTEAFF
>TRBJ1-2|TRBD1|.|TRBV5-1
TGCGCCAGCAGCTTGGAGACAGGGGGCAAGAATCGCTACACCTTC
CASSLETGGKNRYTF
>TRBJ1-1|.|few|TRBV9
TGTGCCAGCAGCGTAGAAGCGGGCACTGAAGCTTTCTTT
CASSVEAGTEAFF
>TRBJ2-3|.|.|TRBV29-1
TGCAGCGTTGACTCGTTCCAGTATTTT
CSVDSFQYF
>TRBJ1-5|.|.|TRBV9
TGTGCCAGCAGCGCGACAGGTTATAGCAATCAGCCCCAGCATTTT
CASSATGYSNQPQHF
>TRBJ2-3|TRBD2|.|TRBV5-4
TGTGCCAGCAGCTTGGCAGGACTAGCGGGTAATACGCAGTATTTT
CASSLAGLAGNTQYF
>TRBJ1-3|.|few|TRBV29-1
TGCAGCGTTCGTGGGGGATTACCTGGAAACACCATATATTTT
CSVRGGLPGNTIYF
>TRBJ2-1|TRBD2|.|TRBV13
TGTGCCAGCAGCACCCTCCACGGGACTAGCGGGAGACTGTGGAGCTCCTACAATGAGCAGTTCTTC
CASSTLHGTSGRLWSSYNEQFF
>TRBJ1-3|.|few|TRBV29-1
TGCAGCGTTGCTGGGACATTCTACGGGGGAGCTGGAAACACCATATATTTT
CSVAGTFYGGAGNTIYF
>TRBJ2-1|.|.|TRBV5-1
TGCGCCAGCAGCTCGGGCGGGCGCAATGAGCAGTTCTTC
CASSSGGRNEQFF
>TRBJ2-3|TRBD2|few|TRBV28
TGTGCCAGCAGTTTAACTAGCGGGCCCATTGGTACGCAGTATTTT
CASSLTSGPIGTQYF
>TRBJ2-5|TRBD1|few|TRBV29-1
TGCAGCGTTGATAGGACAGGGCAAGAGACCCAGTACTTC
CSVDRTGQETQYF
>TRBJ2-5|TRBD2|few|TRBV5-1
TGCGCCAGCAGCTTGGGACTAGCGGAAAAAGAGACCCAGTACTTC
CASSLGLAEKETQYF
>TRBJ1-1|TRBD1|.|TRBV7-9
TGTGCCAGCAGCTTAGCGCAAGGGGGCGCGACTTTCTTT
CASSLAQGGATFF
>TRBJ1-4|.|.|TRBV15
TGTGCCACCAGCAGAGCTCCGGACAGTGCAACTAATGAAAAACTGTTTTTT
CATSRAPDSATNEKLFF
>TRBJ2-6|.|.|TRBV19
TGTGCCAGTAGTATCATGGTCTCTGGGGCCAACGTCCTGACTTTC
CASSIMVSGANVLTF
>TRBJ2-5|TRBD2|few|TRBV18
TGTGCCAGCTCACCAACTAGCGGAGCCCTCCAAGAGACCCAGTACTTC
CASSPTSGALQETQYF
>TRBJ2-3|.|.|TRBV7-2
TGTGCCAGCAGCTTCCCGGGAGCGGGTGGGCAGTATTTT
CASSFPGAGGQYF
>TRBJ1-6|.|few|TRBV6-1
TGTGCCAGCAATCTCCTAACGGCTAATTCACCCCTCCACTTT
CASNLLTANSPLHF
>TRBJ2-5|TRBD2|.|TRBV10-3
TGTGCCATCAGTGAGTCCGAGGGACTAGCGGGCGATACAGAGACCCAGTACTTC
CAISESEGLAGDTETQYF
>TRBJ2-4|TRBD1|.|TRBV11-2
TGTGCCAGCAGCTTAGAGGACAGGGGGCGAGTTTTGGCCAAAAACATTCAGTACTTC
CASSLEDRGRVLAKNIQYF
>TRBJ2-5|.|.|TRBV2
TGTGCCAGCAATCAAAGTCCAGGCCAAGAGACCCAGTACTTC
CASNQSPGQETQYF
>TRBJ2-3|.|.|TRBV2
TGTGCCAGCAGCTTGGCGGGAGATACGCAGTATTTT
CASSLAGDTQYF
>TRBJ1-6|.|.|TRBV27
TGTGCCAGCAGTTTTGTGGGGACACCCCTCCACTTT
CASSFVGTPLHF